Listed here is a single T cell receptor (beta chain). Assay: immunoSEQ multiplex PCR; the TCRdb copy retains only in-frame clones and omits some. Among 35,000 to 40,000 clones listed, approximately 85% were seen once. These data come from a study of T cell changes during pregnancy in multiple sclerosis. This receptor was identified in a female donor with multiple sclerosis, enrolled in a pregnancy study. Material: CD4+ T cells from peripheral blood mononuclear cells, obtained before pregnancy.

The CDR3 sequence: CASSKRSLAGGTGELFF. CDR3 nucleotides: TGTGCCAGCAGCAAACGTTCACTAGCGGGAGGCACCGGGGAGCTGTTTTTT. This chain connects TRBV7-8 to TRBJ2-2; 12 nucleotides agree with TRBD2. J lost 4 bases, V lost 5 bases, and 8 bases had no gene match. Germline V gives CDR1 SGHVS, CDR2 FQNEAQ. The CDR3 has 17 residues.